This TCR beta chain was sequenced during a study of cytomegalovirus exposure and HLA in healthy donors (dated by TCRdb to about 2017). Notes on the research overall: An earlier analysis of 550 to 700 of the donors reported approximately 290 Gb of sequence data and 120 million or so unique TCR beta sequences from 190 million or so T cells. The study combined high-throughput TCR immunosequencing, statistical association of individual TCRs with disease status, and machine learning to predict cytomegalovirus infection status. Alongside the repertoire data, information on donor age, sex, ethnicity and CMV serostatus was compiled. HLA typing covered class I and class II loci at four-digit resolution. An early release covering roughly 640 HLA-typed donors comprised about 300 gigabases of sequencing data and about 90 million unique TCR sequences. Every discovery cohort repertoire had been produced on one sequencing platform. Typing coverage differed by locus: A, B, C, DRB1 and DQB1 were typed in roughly 629-640 donors, DQA1 in about 500, DPA1 in over 600, and DPB1 in 400 to 480. Because of strong linkage in the cohort, roughly five DR-DQ haplotypes were treated as single units for association and clustering. Among the roughly 400 genotyped donors, roughly 80% belonged to the genetic ancestry cluster associated with self-reported Caucasian donors. The study profiled the T cell repertoires of some 610 subjects by immunosequencing and related them to cytomegalovirus serostatus. A separate validation cohort of 100 to 150 different subjects was used in addition to the 666-subject first cohort. Rather than drawing on any new phenotypic data, the later analysis identified candidate immune exposures from TCR beta sequences and the way those sequences occurred across donors. On average, 235,054 unique TCR beta nucleotide sequences were sequenced per donor among 398 genotyped donors of the cohort, with approximately 18% of those sequences being non-productive. To decide whether each TCR beta V gene segment behaved as functional or pseudogenic, an earlier analysis of over 500 of the donors relied on high-throughput TCR beta sequencing. A later genetic analysis took genome-wide SNP genotypes for about three fifths of the roughly 700 donors and used that subset as a discovery cohort. A later analysis re-analyzed previously published TCR beta repertoires from 666 donors and added high-resolution HLA genotyping to study TCR occurrence patterns. The study aimed to test whether cataloging public T cell receptors could reveal signatures of past pathogen exposure. Study-wide findings and limitations: In the study, some 160 TCR beta chains were listed as associated with cytomegalovirus. According to a later genetic analysis, donors in an Asian-associated ancestry cluster had fewer N-insertions in productive TCRs than the approximately 650-donor mean. In a later analysis, most CMV-associated TCR beta chains were found to appear HLA-restricted, with HLA associations seemingly driven largely by CMV exposure. Strong co-occurrence of HLA alleles, especially DR and DQ, made assigning TCR associations to individual alleles difficult. Sequencing depth was assumed to be roughly uniform across donors in the presence/absence analyses, though that assumption may not hold. The classifier was reported to diagnose cytomegalovirus status with high specificity and sensitivity in both the original and validation cohorts. A later analysis reported that several top co-occurrence clusters appeared linked to parvovirus B19, influenza, CMV and Epstein-Barr virus. In vitro tests confirmed that a few of the cytomegalovirus-associated TCR beta chains recognize cytomegalovirus antigens. In an earlier analysis of 587 of the donors, most TCR beta V segments appeared in productive rearrangements about 87% or about 30% of the time, broadly matching IMGT annotations. A later genetic analysis associated a missense DCLRE1C variant with V-gene and J-gene trimming of TCR beta chains, and an independent cohort replicated the association. The earlier analysis of 587 of the donors excluded some 15 rarely observed V segments, including chromosome 9 orphons, because counts were too low. HLA typing was unavailable for some donors at each locus, so association tests used only the typed subset. A later analysis found that HLA-associated TCR beta chains were more clonally expanded and had lower generation probabilities than equally common non-associated chains. The authors suggested that the approach could potentially be generalized to other disease states and immunological phenotypes. In a later analysis, TCR association rates were found to vary across HLA loci, with the most associated TCRs seen for DRB1 alleles and the fewest for HLA-C alleles. A group of highly shared sequence variants was considered likely to be a technical artifact of the sequencing pipeline. The cohort was sequenced for TCR beta chains only, and without alpha or paired-chain data the features that could be detected were limited. The only immune exposure information available for the cohort was CMV serostatus. Linkage disequilibrium might explain the correlated functional status among segregating V segments, but an unknown experimental factor could not be ruled out. Some IMGT-functional V segments, including TRBV6-2 and TRBV6-3, could not be told apart with the 87-base-pair reads, so those segments were excluded. A further reported finding was that TCR beta sequences accurately predicted the HLA-A and HLA-B alleles for most subjects in the first cohort. Across donors, most TCR sequences were observed very rarely, whereas some public TCRs were present in many individuals. In a later analysis, 15,000 to 20,000 TCR beta sequences were associated with specific HLA alleles at a false discovery rate of 0.05.

The cohort was made up of 500 to 800 healthy bone marrow donors. At the time of sampling, every cohort member was nominally healthy, though immune exposures that went unrecorded were likely present. The donor tested CMV seronegative, placing the donor among the 300 to 400 seronegative members of the cohort. A peripheral blood sample was collected from each donor, and TCR beta sequencing was performed on peripheral blood mononuclear cells. The Qiagen DNeasy Blood Extraction Kit was used to extract genomic DNA from the blood cell samples. With regard to this clone: Its antigen is still unknown.

V gives up 1 base and J gives up 4 bases, and the segment between their germline ends measures 14 bases. The CDR3 holds 15 amino acids from the cysteine to the phenylalanine. Only the CDR3 part of the read is kept: 45 bases, read in frame from the first base. CDR1 KGHSH and CDR2 LQKENI are derived from the germline V gene. The library was prepared using the immunoSEQ multiplex PCR assay. The multiplex PCR relied on a mix of 60 forward primers for TCR Vbeta segments and 13 reverse primers for TCR Jbeta segments. The CDR3 region of rearranged TCR beta genes was amplified from genomic DNA by a multiplex PCR assay. The Illumina HiSeq System was used to sequence the amplified TCR beta libraries as 87-base-pair reads. In the paper's pipeline: A later analysis counted 65 million to 90 million unique TCR beta chains across the 550 to 700 repertoires, and 9 million to 14 million of these chains were shared by at least two donors. To remove PCR and sequencing errors, raw reads were error-corrected and collapsed into unique sequences using a nearest-neighbor algorithm that merged closely related sequences. CDR3 sequences were aligned to IMGT reference sequences to assign V, D and J gene segments. For a sequence to be retained, a match of at least six nucleotides to both a V gene segment and a J gene segment was required. A rearrangement was called productive if the CDR3 had no stop codons and remained in frame with V and J, and every other rearrangement was called non-productive. Following IMGT convention, CDR3 was defined as the stretch from the second conserved V-encoded cysteine to the conserved J-encoded phenylalanine. In an earlier analysis of around 640 of the donors, sequences lacking an unambiguous match to a single V gene segment were excluded. An earlier analysis of a few hundred of the donors classified V segments as functional when productive rearrangements were above 56.7% and as segregating when the standard deviation between donors was above 5%. A statistical classification framework was developed to diagnose cytomegalovirus status using the catalog of TCR beta chain sequences. In a later analysis, TCR nucleotide sequences were compared against IMGT/GENE-DB human TR gene sequences so that V and J genes could be assigned. A later analysis assigned CDR3 sequences and most-parsimonious VDJ recombination scenarios with the TCRdist pipeline. In a later analysis, each TCR beta chain was defined by its CDR3 amino acid sequence together with its V-gene family, and reads lacking a unique V-gene family were excluded. A later analysis removed 600 or so highly shared, low-generation-probability nucleotide sequences to deal with suspected cross-contamination and a sequencing artifact. In a later analysis, a clonal expansion index was calculated for each public chain from normalized within-repertoire ranks of inferred template counts. Generation probabilities in a later analysis came from a VDJ recombination model fitted to out-of-frame rearrangements, and those results were checked against IGoR. In a later analysis, hypergeometric tests were used to score TCR-TCR, TCR-HLA and TCR-CMV co-occurrence, with a repertoire-size bias correction applied to TCR pairs. To estimate false discovery rates, a later analysis permuted the HLA or CMV assignments 20 times. A later analysis grouped co-occurring TCRs with DBSCAN, adding TCRdist sequence similarity when clustering within HLA-allele-positive subsets. Repertoires with fewer than 30,000 or more than 120,000 public chains, plus five repertoires with anomalous nucleotide sharing, were excluded from co-occurrence clustering. As stored in TCRdb, this immuneACCESS dataset retains in-frame rearrangements with V and J assigned. A fraction of the clones does not appear; measured against another copy, unresolved V genes explain less than half of the discrepancy, and the remainder lacks a known reason. The V and J calls and clone size were taken over from that table, and D and trimming were inferred from the DNA. The sample table gives 140,000 to 150,000 clones. The ten biggest clones cover 0.96% of the sample.

The specimen was PBMCs. The rearranged segments are TRBV18 and TRBJ2-7; the best D guess is TRBD1, with 6 bases matching. The TCR was taken from a male donor in good health and CMV-seronegative. The CDR3 reads as follows: CASSPQTGPVYEQYF. The DNA sequence reads TGTGCCAGCTCACCACAAACAGGGCCTGTTTACGAGCAGTACTTC.